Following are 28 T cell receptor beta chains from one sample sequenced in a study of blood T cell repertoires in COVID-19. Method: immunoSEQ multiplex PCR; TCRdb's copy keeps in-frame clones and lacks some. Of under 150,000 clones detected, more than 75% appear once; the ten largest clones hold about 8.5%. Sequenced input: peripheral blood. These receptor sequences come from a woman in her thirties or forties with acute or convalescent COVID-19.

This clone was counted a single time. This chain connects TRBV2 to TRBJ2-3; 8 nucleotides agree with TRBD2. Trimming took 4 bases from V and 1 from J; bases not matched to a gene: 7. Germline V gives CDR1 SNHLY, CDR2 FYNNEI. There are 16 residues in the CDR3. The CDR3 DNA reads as TGTGCCAGCAGTGCCTACCCGCGGGGGGGCACAGATACGCAGTATTTT. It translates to CASSAYPRGGTDTQYF.

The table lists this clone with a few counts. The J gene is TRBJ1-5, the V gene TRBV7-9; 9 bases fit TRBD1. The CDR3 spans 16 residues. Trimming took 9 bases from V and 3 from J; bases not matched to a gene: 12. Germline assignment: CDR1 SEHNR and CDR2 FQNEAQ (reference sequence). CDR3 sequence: CARNGRDRASNQPQHF. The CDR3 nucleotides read TGTGCCAGAAACGGCCGGGACAGGGCGTCCAATCAGCCCCAGCATTTT. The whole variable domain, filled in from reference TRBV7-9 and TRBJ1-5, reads DTGVSQNPRHKITKRGQNVTFRCDPISEHNRLYWYRQTLGQGPEFLTYFQNEAQLEKSRLLSDRFSAERPKGSFSTLEIQRTEQGDSAMYLCARNGRDRASNQPQHFGDGTRLSIL.

In nucleotides, the CDR3 is TGTGCCAGCAGTCCTCCCACGCGGGGCTACACCTTC. This sequence encodes CASSPPTRGYTF. This chain connects TRBV12-3 or TRBV12-4 to TRBJ1-2; D unresolved. V was clipped by 5 bases and J by 8 bases, with 12 bases between them. This CDR3 is 12 amino acids long.

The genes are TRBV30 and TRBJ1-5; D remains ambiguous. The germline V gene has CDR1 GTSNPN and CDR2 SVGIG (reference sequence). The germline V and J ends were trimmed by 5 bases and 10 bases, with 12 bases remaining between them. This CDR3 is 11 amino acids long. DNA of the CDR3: TGTGCCTGGGGGCATGCGGGTCCCCAGCATTTT. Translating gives CAWGHAGPQHF.

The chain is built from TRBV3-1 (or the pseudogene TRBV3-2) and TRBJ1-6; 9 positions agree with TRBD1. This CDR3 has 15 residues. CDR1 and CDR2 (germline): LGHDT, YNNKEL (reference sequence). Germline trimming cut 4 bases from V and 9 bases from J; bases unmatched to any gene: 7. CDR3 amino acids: CASSLRTGDTSPLHF. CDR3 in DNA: TGTGCCAGCAGCCTAAGGACAGGGGATACTTCACCCCTCCACTTT.

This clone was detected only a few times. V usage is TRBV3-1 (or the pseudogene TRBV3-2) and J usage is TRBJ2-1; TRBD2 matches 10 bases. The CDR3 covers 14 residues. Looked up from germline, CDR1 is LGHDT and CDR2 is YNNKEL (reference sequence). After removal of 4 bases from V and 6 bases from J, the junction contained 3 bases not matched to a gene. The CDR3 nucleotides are TGTGCCAGCAGCCGTAGCGGGGGGAGCAATGAGCAGTTCTTC. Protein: CASSRSGGSNEQFF.

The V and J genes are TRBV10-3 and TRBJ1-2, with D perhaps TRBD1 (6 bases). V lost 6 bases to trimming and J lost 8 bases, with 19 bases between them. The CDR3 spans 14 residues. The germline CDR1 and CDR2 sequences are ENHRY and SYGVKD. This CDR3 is CAIREVQGLGGYTF. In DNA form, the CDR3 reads TGTGCCATCAGGGAAGTCCAGGGGTTGGGAGGCTACACCTTC.

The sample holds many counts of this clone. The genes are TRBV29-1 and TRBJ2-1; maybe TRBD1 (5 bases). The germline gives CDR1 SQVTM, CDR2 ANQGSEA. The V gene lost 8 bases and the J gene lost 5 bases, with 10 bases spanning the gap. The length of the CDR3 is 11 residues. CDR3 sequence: CSQTAHNEQFF. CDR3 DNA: TGCAGCCAGACAGCACACAATGAGCAGTTCTTC.

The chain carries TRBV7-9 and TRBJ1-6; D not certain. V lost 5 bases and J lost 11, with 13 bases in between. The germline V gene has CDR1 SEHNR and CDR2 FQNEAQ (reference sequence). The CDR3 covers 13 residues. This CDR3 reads CASSPAPGTPLHF. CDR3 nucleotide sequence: TGTGCCAGCAGCCCCGCCCCCGGTACACCCCTCCACTTT.

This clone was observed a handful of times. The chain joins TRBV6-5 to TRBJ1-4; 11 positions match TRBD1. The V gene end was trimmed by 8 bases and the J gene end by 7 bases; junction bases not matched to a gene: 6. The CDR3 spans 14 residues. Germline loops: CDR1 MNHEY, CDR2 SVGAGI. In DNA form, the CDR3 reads TGTGCCAGCGGGCGGGACAGGGGGTTTGAAAAACTGTTTTTT. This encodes CASGRDRGFEKLFF.

CDR3 amino acids: CASRQGGGTDTQYF. In DNA form, the CDR3 reads TGTGCCAGCAGACAGGGGGGGGGTACAGATACGCAGTATTTT. The V and J genes are TRBV2 and TRBJ2-3, with D perhaps TRBD1 (8 bases). This CDR3 has 14 amino acids. Germline loops: CDR1 SNHLY, CDR2 FYNNEI. V was clipped by 6 bases and J by 3 bases, with 13 bases between them.

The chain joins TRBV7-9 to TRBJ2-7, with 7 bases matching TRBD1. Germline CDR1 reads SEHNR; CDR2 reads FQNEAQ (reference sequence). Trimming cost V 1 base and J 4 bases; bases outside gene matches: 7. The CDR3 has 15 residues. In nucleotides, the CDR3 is TGTGCCAGCAGCTTAGGCCAGGGGGTAATTTACGAGCAGTACTTC. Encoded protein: CASSLGQGVIYEQYF.

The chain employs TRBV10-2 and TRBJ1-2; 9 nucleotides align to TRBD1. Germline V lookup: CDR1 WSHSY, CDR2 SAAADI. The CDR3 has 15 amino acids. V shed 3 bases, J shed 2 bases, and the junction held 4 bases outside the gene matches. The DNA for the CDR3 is TGCGCCAGCAGTGACCCTGACAGGGGGAACTATGGCTACACCTTC. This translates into CASSDPDRGNYGYTF.

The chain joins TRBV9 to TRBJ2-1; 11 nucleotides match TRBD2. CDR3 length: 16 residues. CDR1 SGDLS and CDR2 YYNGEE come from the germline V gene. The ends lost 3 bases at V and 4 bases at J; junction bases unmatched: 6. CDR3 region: CASSETGTSGYNEQFF. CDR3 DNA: TGTGCCAGCAGCGAGACCGGGACTAGCGGATACAATGAGCAGTTCTTC.

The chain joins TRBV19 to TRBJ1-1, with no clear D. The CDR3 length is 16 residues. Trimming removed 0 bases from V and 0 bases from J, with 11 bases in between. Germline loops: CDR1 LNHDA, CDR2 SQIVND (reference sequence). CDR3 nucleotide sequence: TGTGCCAGTAGTATAGATCTCGTAAAAATGAACACTGAAGCTTTCTTT. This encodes CASSIDLVKMNTEAFF.

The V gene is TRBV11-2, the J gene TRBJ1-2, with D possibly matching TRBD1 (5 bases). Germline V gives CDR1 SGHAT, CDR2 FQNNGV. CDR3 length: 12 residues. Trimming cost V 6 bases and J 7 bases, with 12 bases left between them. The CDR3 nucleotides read TGTGCCAGCAGGATGGGCGGGGGTGGCTACACCTTC. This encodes CASRMGGGGYTF.

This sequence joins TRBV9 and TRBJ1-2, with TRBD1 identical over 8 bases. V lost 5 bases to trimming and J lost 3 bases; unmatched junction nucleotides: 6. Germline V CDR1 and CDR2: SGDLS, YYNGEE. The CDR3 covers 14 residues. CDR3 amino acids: CASRGQGPYYGYTF. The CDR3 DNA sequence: TGTGCCAGCAGAGGACAGGGACCCTACTATGGCTACACCTTC.

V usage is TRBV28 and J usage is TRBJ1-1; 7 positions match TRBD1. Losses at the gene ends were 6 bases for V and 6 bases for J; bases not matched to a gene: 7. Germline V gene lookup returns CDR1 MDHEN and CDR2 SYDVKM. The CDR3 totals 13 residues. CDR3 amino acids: CASRVGQIPEAFF. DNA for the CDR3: TGTGCCAGCAGGGTGGGACAGATCCCTGAAGCTTTCTTT.

CDR3 amino acids: CASSLDRDRGNTEAFF. The CDR3 nucleotides are TGCGCCAGCAGCTTGGACAGGGACAGGGGGAACACTGAAGCTTTCTTT. The chain has TRBV5-1 and TRBJ1-1, with 10 bases matching TRBD1. The germline CDR1 and CDR2 sequences are SGHRS and YFSETQ. The CDR3 covers 16 residues. V was clipped by 0 bases and J by 1 base; unmatched bases: 3.

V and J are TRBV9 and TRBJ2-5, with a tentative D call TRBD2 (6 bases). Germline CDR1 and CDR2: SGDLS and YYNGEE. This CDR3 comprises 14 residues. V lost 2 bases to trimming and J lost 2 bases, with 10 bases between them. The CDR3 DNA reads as TGTGCCAGCAGCGTCGGACTATCACAAGAGACCCAGTACTTC. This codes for CASSVGLSQETQYF.

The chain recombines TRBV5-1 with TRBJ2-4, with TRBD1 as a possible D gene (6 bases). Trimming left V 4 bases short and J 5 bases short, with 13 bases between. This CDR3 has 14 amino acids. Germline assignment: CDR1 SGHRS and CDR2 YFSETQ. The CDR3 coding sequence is TGCGCCAGCAGCCCGACCGCAGGGGAAAACATTCAGTACTTC. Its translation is CASSPTAGENIQYF. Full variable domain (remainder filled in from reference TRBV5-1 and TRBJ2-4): KAGVTQTPRYLIKTRGQQVTLSCSPISGHRSVSWYQQTPGQGLQFLFEYFSETQRNKGNFPGRFSGRQFSNSRSEMNVSTLELGDSALYLCASSPTAGENIQYFGAGTRLSVL.

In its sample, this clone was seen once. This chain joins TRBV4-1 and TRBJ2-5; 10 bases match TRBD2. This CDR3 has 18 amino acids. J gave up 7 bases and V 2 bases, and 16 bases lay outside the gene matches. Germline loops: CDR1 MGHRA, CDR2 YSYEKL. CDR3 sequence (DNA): TGCGCCAGCAGCCAAACCATAGCGGGGGGCAACCTAAGAGGGACCCAGTACTTC. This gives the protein CASSQTIAGGNLRGTQYF.

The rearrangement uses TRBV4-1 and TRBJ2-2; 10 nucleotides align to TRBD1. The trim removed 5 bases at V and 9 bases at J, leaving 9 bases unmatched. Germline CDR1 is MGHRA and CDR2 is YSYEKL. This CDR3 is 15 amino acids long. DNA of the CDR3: TGCGCCAGCAGCTCCCCGGGACAGGGGCTTTGGGAGCTGTTTTTT. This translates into CASSSPGQGLWELFF.

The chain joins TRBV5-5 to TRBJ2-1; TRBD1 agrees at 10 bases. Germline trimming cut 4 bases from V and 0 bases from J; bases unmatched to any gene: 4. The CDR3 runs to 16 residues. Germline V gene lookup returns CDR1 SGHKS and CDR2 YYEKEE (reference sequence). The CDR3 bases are TGTGCCAGCAGCGCACGGGACAGGGGCTCCTACAATGAGCAGTTCTTC. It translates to CASSARDRGSYNEQFF. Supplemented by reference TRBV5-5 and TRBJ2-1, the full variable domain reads DAGVTQSPTHLIKTRGQQVTLRCSPISGHKSVSWYQQVLGQGPQFIFQYYEKEERGRGNFPDRFSARQFPNYSSELNVNALLLGDSALYLCASSARDRGSYNEQFFGPGTRLTVL.

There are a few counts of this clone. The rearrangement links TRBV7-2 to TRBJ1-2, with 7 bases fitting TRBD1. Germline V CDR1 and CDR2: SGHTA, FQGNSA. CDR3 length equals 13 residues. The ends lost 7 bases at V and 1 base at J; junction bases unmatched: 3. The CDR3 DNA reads TGTGCCAGCAAGGGGGACAGTAACTATGGCTACACCTTC. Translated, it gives CASKGDSNYGYTF. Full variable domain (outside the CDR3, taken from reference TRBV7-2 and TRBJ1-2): GAGVSQSPSNKVTEKGKDVELRCDPISGHTALYWYRQSLGQGLEFLIYFQGNSAPDKSGLPSDRFSAERTGGSVSTLTIQRTQQEDSAVYLCASKGDSNYGYTFGSGTRLTVV.

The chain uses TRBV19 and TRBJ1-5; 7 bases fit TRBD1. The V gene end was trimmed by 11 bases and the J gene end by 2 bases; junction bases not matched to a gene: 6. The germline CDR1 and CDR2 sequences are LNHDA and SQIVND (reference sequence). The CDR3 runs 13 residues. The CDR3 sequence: CASTGQGNQPQHF. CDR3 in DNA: TGTGCCTCGACTGGACAGGGCAATCAGCCCCAGCATTTT.

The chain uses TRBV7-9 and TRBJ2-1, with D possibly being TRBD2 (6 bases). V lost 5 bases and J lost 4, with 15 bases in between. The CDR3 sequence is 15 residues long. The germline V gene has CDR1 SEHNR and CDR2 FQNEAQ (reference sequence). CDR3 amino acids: CASSGWGVNYNEQFF. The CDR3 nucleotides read TGTGCCAGCAGCGGATGGGGGGTCAATTACAATGAGCAGTTCTTC. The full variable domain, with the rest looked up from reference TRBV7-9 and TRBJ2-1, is DTGVSQNPRHKITKRGQNVTFRCDPISEHNRLYWYRQTLGQGPEFLTYFQNEAQLEKSRLLSDRFSAERPKGSFSTLEIQRTEQGDSAMYLCASSGWGVNYNEQFFGPGTRLTVL.

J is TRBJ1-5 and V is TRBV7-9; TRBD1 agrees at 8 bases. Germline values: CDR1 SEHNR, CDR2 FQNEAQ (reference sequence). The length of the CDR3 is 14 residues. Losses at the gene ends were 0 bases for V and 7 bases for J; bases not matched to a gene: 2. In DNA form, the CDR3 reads TGTGCCAGCAGCTTAGCACAGGGGGACCAGCCCCAGCATTTT. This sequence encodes CASSLAQGDQPQHF. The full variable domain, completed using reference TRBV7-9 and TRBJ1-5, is DTGVSQNPRHKITKRGQNVTFRCDPISEHNRLYWYRQTLGQGPEFLTYFQNEAQLEKSRLLSDRFSAERPKGSFSTLEIQRTEQGDSAMYLCASSLAQGDQPQHFGDGTRLSIL.